This is a list of T cell receptor beta chains from one sample in a study of blood T cell repertoires in COVID-19. Only in-frame clones appear in the TCRdb table, and some are missing; sequencing was by immunoSEQ multiplex PCR. The table has under 200,000 clones, approximately 86% seen once; the top ten hold 7%. The specimen sequenced was peripheral blood. The receptors were sampled from a woman aged 80 or older in a cohort sampled during active or convalescent COVID-19. CDR3s include the opening cysteine and the closing phenylalanine or tryptophan. The D gene is left open where the match is weak. Clone size appears in some rows only: once, few, many, or a class for an expanded clone.

D gene,J gene,clone size,V gene,CDR3 protein,CDR3 DNA
.,TRBJ1-2,.,TRBV9,CASSGSLRGYTF,TGTGCCAGCAGCGGGAGCCTTCGAGGCTACACCTTC
.,TRBJ2-2,.,TRBV7-7,CASSLAQGGFTGELFF,TGTGCCAGCAGCTTAGCCCAGGGGGGATTCACCGGGGAGCTGTTTTTT
.,TRBJ1-2,.,TRBV6-5,CASSTASPYGYTF,TGTGCCAGCAGTACTGCGTCACCTTATGGCTACACCTTC
.,TRBJ1-3,once,TRBV6-5,CASSLGSYSGNTIYF,TGTGCCAGCAGTTTAGGGAGCTACTCTGGAAACACCATATATTTT
.,TRBJ2-1,.,TRBV12-3/TRBV12-4,CASTPNFNEQFF,TGTGCCAGCACCCCCAACTTTAATGAGCAGTTCTTC
TRBD1,TRBJ1-2,.,TRBV28,CASILQGKSGYTF,TGTGCCAGCATCCTACAGGGGAAAAGTGGCTACACCTTC
.,TRBJ2-1,.,TRBV6-5,CASRRRDEQFF,TGTGCCAGCAGGAGGAGGGATGAGCAGTTCTTC
TRBD2,TRBJ2-1,once,TRBV9,CASSPRGTAYNEQFF,TGTGCCAGCAGCCCGCGGGGGACTGCGTACAATGAGCAGTTCTTC
.,TRBJ2-7,.,TRBV6-5,CATWSRGSYEQYF,TGTGCCACCTGGTCTCGGGGCTCCTACGAGCAGTACTTC
TRBD2,TRBJ2-1,once,TRBV3-1/TRBV3-2,CASSLRTSGRAKGQFF,TGTGCCAGCAGCCTTCGGACTAGCGGGAGGGCCAAAGGGCAGTTCTTC
.,TRBJ2-3,.,TRBV6-5,CASTPRGSTDTQYF,TGTGCCAGCACCCCCCGGGGGTCCACAGATACGCAGTATTTT
.,TRBJ2-1,once,TRBV10-2,CASSDTTRTYNEQFF,TGCGCCAGCAGTGATACGACTAGGACCTACAATGAGCAGTTCTTC
.,TRBJ2-3,once,TRBV7-2,CASGGPSGVTTDTQYF,TGTGCCAGCGGCGGGCCGTCAGGGGTAACCACAGATACGCAGTATTTT
TRBD1,TRBJ1-1,.,TRBV29-1,CSVPRTGKVAEAFF,TGCAGCGTTCCCCGGACAGGGAAGGTCGCTGAAGCTTTCTTT
TRBD2,TRBJ2-7,.,TRBV5-1,CASGGLAGAYEQYF,TGCGCCAGCGGCGGACTAGCGGGGGCGTACGAGCAGTACTTC
TRBD1,TRBJ2-1,.,TRBV18,CASSPDRDEQFF,TGTGCCAGCTCACCCGACAGGGATGAGCAGTTCTTC
.,TRBJ2-7,few,TRBV28,CASSRMAGTNSYEQYF,TGTGCCAGCAGCCGAATGGCCGGGACAAACTCCTACGAGCAGTACTTC
TRBD1,TRBJ2-2,once,TRBV11-3,CASSLAYRGTNTGELFF,TGTGCCAGCAGCTTAGCGTACAGGGGCACGAACACCGGGGAGCTGTTTTTT
TRBD1,TRBJ1-5,.,TRBV29-1,CSARTGEGQPQHF,TGCAGCGCCCGGACAGGGGAAGGTCAGCCCCAGCATTTT
TRBD1,TRBJ1-1,few,TRBV9,CASSVADRGRTEAFF,TGTGCCAGCAGCGTAGCTGACAGGGGTAGGACTGAAGCTTTCTTT
TRBD2,TRBJ2-5,few,TRBV19,CASSRGTSGRSETQYF,TGTGCCAGTTCCAGGGGGACTAGCGGGAGATCAGAGACCCAGTACTTC
TRBD1,TRBJ2-2,.,TRBV6-5,CASSQGVTNTGELFF,TGTGCCAGCAGTCAGGGGGTAACGAACACCGGGGAGCTGTTTTTT
.,TRBJ1-1,.,TRBV2,CASSDEGGATEAFF,TGTGCCAGCAGTGACGAAGGGGGTGCTACTGAAGCTTTCTTT
.,TRBJ1-2,.,TRBV7-8,CASSRSQGYGYTF,TGTGCCAGCAGCCGGAGTCAGGGGTATGGCTACACCTTC
TRBD2,TRBJ2-7,.,TRBV20-1,CSASASGGASSYEQYF,TGCAGTGCTAGTGCTAGCGGGGGCGCAAGCTCCTACGAGCAGTACTTC
TRBD1,TRBJ1-1,.,TRBV6-5,CASSRGGMNTEAFF,TGTGCCAGCAGTCGAGGGGGCATGAACACTGAAGCTTTCTTT
TRBD1,TRBJ2-5,.,TRBV7-8,CASSFRQGMAQETQYF,TGTGCCAGCAGCTTTCGACAGGGTATGGCTCAAGAGACCCAGTACTTC
TRBD1,TRBJ1-5,.,TRBV25-1,CASSGDRADQPQHF,TGTGCCAGCAGTGGGGACAGGGCAGATCAGCCCCAGCATTTT
.,TRBJ1-5,.,TRBV6-5,CASLVGGTQPQHF,TGTGCCAGCTTAGTGGGGGGGACTCAGCCCCAGCATTTT
.,TRBJ2-2,.,TRBV7-6,CASSQGGAATGELFF,TGTGCCAGCAGCCAAGGCGGGGCCGCCACCGGGGAGCTGTTTTTT
TRBD1,TRBJ2-7,.,TRBV7-9,CASSVGQAPYEQYF,TGTGCCAGCAGCGTCGGACAGGCGCCCTACGAGCAGTACTTC
.,TRBJ1-1,.,TRBV5-1,CASVDRFNTEAFF,TGCGCCAGCGTAGACAGGTTCAACACTGAAGCTTTCTTT
.,TRBJ1-1,.,TRBV27,CASSLWQGGDEAFF,TGTGCCAGCAGTTTATGGCAGGGAGGTGATGAAGCTTTCTTT
.,TRBJ1-1,.,TRBV7-8,CASSYRSMNTEAFF,TGTGCCAGCAGCTATAGATCGATGAACACTGAAGCTTTCTTT
TRBD2,TRBJ2-3,once,TRBV24-1,CATSDHSGGWSTDTQYF,TGTGCCACCAGTGACCATAGCGGGGGGTGGAGCACAGATACGCAGTATTTT
TRBD2,TRBJ2-5,.,TRBV7-2,CASSPSSGDQETQYF,TGTGCCAGCAGCCCGTCGAGCGGGGACCAAGAGACCCAGTACTTC
.,TRBJ2-3,once,TRBV6-2/TRBV6-3,CASSYRRGNTDTQYF,TGTGCCAGCAGTTACAGGCGGGGCAATACAGATACGCAGTATTTT
TRBD1,TRBJ2-5,.,TRBV11-3,CASSPNRGQETQYF,TGTGCCAGCAGCCCAAACAGGGGACAAGAGACCCAGTACTTC
.,TRBJ2-3,.,TRBV11-3,CASSLDRSGGTDTQYF,TGTGCCAGCAGCTTAGATCGTTCTGGCGGTACAGATACGCAGTATTTT
.,TRBJ1-4,few,TRBV7-9,CASSFPRHGHEKLFF,TGTGCCAGCAGCTTCCCCAGACACGGCCATGAAAAACTGTTTTTT
.,TRBJ1-2,.,TRBV5-1,CASSLEARGYGYTF,TGCGCCAGCAGCTTGGAAGCCAGAGGATATGGCTACACCTTC
TRBD1,TRBJ2-7,.,TRBV5-1,CASSYQGAFGEQYF,TGCGCCAGCAGCTACCAGGGGGCCTTCGGGGAGCAGTACTTC
TRBD1,TRBJ2-7,.,TRBV7-2,CASSGGTGPYEQYF,TGTGCCAGCAGCGGAGGGACAGGGCCCTACGAGCAGTACTTC
.,TRBJ1-2,many,TRBV29-1,CSVIIRGEGYTF,TGCAGCGTGATAATCAGGGGAGAAGGCTACACCTTC
.,TRBJ1-1,.,TRBV7-8,CASSFSQNTEAFF,TGTGCCAGCAGCTTCTCACAGAACACTGAAGCTTTCTTT
TRBD1,TRBJ1-2,.,TRBV6-6,CASSPRGTLGTALNGYTF,TGTGCCAGCAGTCCCCGAGGGACACTGGGGACAGCTCTAAACGGCTACACCTTC
TRBD2,TRBJ2-1,.,TRBV9,CASSDGRAGSSYNEQFF,TGTGCCAGCAGCGATGGGAGGGCGGGAAGCTCCTACAATGAGCAGTTCTTC
.,TRBJ2-1,.,TRBV5-5,CASSPGLSSSYNEQFF,TGTGCCAGCAGCCCGGGACTCTCGAGCTCCTACAATGAGCAGTTCTTC
.,TRBJ2-5,.,TRBV7-9,CASSLIGDGDSRETQYF,TGTGCCAGCAGCTTAATCGGGGACGGGGACTCTAGAGAGACCCAGTACTTC
.,TRBJ1-2,.,TRBV2,CASSGDEGDGYTF,TGTGCCAGCAGTGGCGACGAGGGGGACGGCTACACCTTC
TRBD1,TRBJ1-2,.,TRBV28,CASSFPEGAREGKGYTF,TGTGCCAGCAGTTTCCCCGAGGGGGCTAGAGAGGGCAAAGGCTACACCTTC
.,TRBJ1-4,.,TRBV27,CASSLYPENEKLFF,TGTGCCAGCAGTTTATACCCTGAGAATGAAAAACTGTTTTTT
.,TRBJ1-1,.,TRBV30,CAWGRGNTEAFF,TGTGCCTGGGGAAGGGGGAACACTGAAGCTTTCTTT
.,TRBJ2-1,.,TRBV13,CASSLDVGGAYSYNEQFF,TGTGCCAGCAGCTTAGACGTAGGGGGAGCTTACTCCTACAATGAGCAGTTCTTC
.,TRBJ1-1,.,TRBV30,CAWSVLSRGTEAFF,TGTGCCTGGAGTGTACTAAGCCGGGGAACTGAAGCTTTCTTT
.,TRBJ2-1,.,TRBV18,CASSPPGPGRRQFF,TGTGCCAGCTCACCACCCGGTCCAGGGCGGAGGCAGTTCTTC
TRBD1,TRBJ1-2,few,TRBV29-1,CSVEEGQPEYGYTF,TGCAGCGTTGAAGAGGGACAGCCTGAATATGGCTACACCTTC
TRBD1,TRBJ1-6,.,TRBV11-2,CASSLSSGGRSYNSPLHF,TGTGCCAGCAGCTTATCGTCAGGGGGCAGGTCCTATAATTCACCCCTCCACTTT